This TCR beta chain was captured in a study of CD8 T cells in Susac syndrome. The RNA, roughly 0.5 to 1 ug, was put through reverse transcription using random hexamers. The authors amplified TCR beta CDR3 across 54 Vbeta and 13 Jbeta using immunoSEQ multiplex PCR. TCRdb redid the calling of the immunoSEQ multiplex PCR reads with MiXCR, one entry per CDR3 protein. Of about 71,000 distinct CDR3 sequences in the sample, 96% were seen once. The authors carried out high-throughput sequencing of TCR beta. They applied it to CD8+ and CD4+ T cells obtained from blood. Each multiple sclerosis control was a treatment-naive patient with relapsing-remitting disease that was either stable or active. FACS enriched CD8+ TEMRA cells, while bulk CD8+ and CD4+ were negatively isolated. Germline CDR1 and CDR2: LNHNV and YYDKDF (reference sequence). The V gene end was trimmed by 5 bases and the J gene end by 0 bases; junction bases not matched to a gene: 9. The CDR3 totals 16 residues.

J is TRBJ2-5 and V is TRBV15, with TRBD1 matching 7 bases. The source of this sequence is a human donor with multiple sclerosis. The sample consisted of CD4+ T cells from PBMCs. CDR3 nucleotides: TGTGCCACCAGCCCCGGGACAGAACTGTACCAAGAGACCCAGTACTTC. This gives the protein CATSPGTELYQETQYF.